The 8 T cell receptor beta chains in this list originate from one sample, sequenced in a study of cytomegalovirus exposure and HLA in healthy donors. With 60 Vbeta and 13 Jbeta primers, the PCR was carried out. Here immunoSEQ multiplex PCR was the method, and the copy in TCRdb shows in-frame clones only, minus some. The sample carries roughly 150,000 clones, 65% to 85% recorded once. The material sequenced was PBMCs. These receptors were taken from a male donor in good health and CMV-seronegative.

The rearrangement joins TRBV7-2 to TRBJ1-3, with 7 bases matching TRBD1. The germline V gene has CDR1 SGHTA and CDR2 FQGNSA. Losses at the gene ends were 1 base for V and 3 bases for J; bases not matched to a gene: 0. This CDR3 has 14 amino acids. The CDR3 bases are TGTGCCAGCAGCTTAGACAGGGGTGGAAACACCATATATTTT. This translates into CASSLDRGGNTIYF.

The J gene is TRBJ2-2, the V gene TRBV30; 7 bases map to TRBD1. Per germline, CDR1 GTSNPN and CDR2 SVGIG (reference sequence). V gave up 6 bases and J gave up 9 bases; unmatched junction bases: 7. CDR3 length equals 12 residues. CDR3 nucleotide sequence: TGTGCCTGCCGTAACAGGGGCCGGGAGCTGTTTTTT. It translates to CACRNRGRELFF.

The CDR3 sequence: CASSSRRARELFF. Written as DNA, the CDR3 is TGTGCCAGCAGCTCTCGGAGGGCCAGGGAGCTGTTTTTT. The rearrangement joins TRBV7-9 to TRBJ2-2; tentatively, D is TRBD2 (6 bases). Germline loops: CDR1 SEHNR, CDR2 FQNEAQ (reference sequence). Trimming left V 4 bases short and J 9 bases short, with 12 bases between. The CDR3 spans 13 residues. The full variable domain, in which reference TRBV7-9 and TRBJ2-2 provide the parts outside the CDR3, is DTGVSQNPRHKITKRGQNVTFRCDPISEHNRLYWYRQTLGQGPEFLTYFQNEAQLEKSRLLSDRFSAERPKGSFSTLEIQRTEQGDSAMYLCASSSRRARELFFGEGSRLTVL.

V and J are TRBV7-3 and TRBJ2-7, with 11 bases matching TRBD1. The CDR3 is 15 residues long. V shed 5 bases, J shed 3 bases, and the junction held 6 bases outside the gene matches. Germline CDR1 SGHTA, CDR2 FQGTGA. Here the CDR3 reads CASSKGTGGFYEQYF. In nucleotides, the CDR3 is TGTGCCAGCAGCAAAGGGACAGGGGGTTTCTACGAGCAGTACTTC.

The rearrangement joins TRBV5-1 to TRBJ1-6, with no clear D. The ends were cut back, 1 base at V and 6 bases at J, with 11 bases in the middle. Germline loops: CDR1 SGHRS, CDR2 YFSETQ. This CDR3 has 15 residues. CDR3 DNA: TGCGCCAGCAGCTTGCGAACAATAGCTAATTCACCCCTCCACTTT. It specifies CASSLRTIANSPLHF.

V gene TRBV5-1 combines with J gene TRBJ2-5, with D maybe TRBD2 (5 bases). The closer fit of TRBJ2-7 to the DNA end suggests the J call may be wrong. The CDR3 extends over 14 amino acids. Germline CDR1 SGHRS, CDR2 YFSETQ. CDR3 sequence: CASSVLSGTYEQYF. CDR3 DNA: TGCGCCAGCAGCGTCCTCAGCGGTACCTACGAGCAGTACTTC.

This chain links TRBV19 with TRBJ2-7, with 10 positions matching TRBD2. Looked up from germline, CDR1 is LNHDA and CDR2 is SQIVND (reference sequence). This CDR3 region has 15 residues. The V segment lost 6 bases and the J segment 4 bases; nucleotides outside the gene matches: 9. DNA of the CDR3: TGTGCCAGTAGACCGGGACTAGCGAGAATTTACGAGCAGTACTTC. Its translation: CASRPGLARIYEQYF.

The chain joins TRBV18 to TRBJ2-5, with 9 bases fitting TRBD2. The CDR3 is 15 amino acids. With V trimmed by 2 bases and J by 4 bases, 5 bases remained unmatched. CDR1 and CDR2 (germline): KGHSH, LQKENI. CDR3 loop: CASSPTRGRGETQYF. CDR3 nucleotides: TGTGCCAGCTCACCAACCCGCGGGAGGGGAGAGACCCAGTACTTC.